This T cell receptor beta chain was sequenced during a study of lymphopenia after photon versus proton radiotherapy. The CDR3 is 17 amino acids. After removal of 0 bases from V and 2 bases from J, the junction contained 3 bases not matched to a gene. Germline V gene sequence: CDR1 LGHNA, CDR2 YSLEER. Clones were sequenced by immunoSEQ multiplex PCR, and TCRdb holds only the in-frame ones, with some missing. This repertoire shows tens of thousands of clones, 84% found once; its top ten account for about 14%. The sequences come from peripheral blood, collected from a patient treated with proton-based radiotherapy. The origin of this receptor is a woman in her 70s with pancreatic cancer. The chain recombines TRBV4-3 with TRBJ2-4; 11 bases align to TRBD2. CDR3 loop: CASSQETSGMSKNIQYF. CDR3 DNA: TGCGCCAGCAGCCAAGAGACTAGCGGGATGTCCAAAAACATTCAGTACTTC.